The rows below give T cell receptor beta chains drawn from one sample of a study of identical twins. TCRdb ran MiXCR on the 5' RACE reads and lists one entry per CDR3 protein. The sample holds fewer than 800,000 distinct CDR3 sequences; 7.1% are singletons and the top ten take 1.5% to 2%. The sample was also reused in another study, on yellow fever vaccine responses in identical twins.

The material sequenced was PBMCs. These receptor sequences come from a woman between 18 and 29 years old in good health. Both conserved end residues are part of each CDR3. Fields, in order: CDR3 DNA, CDR3 protein, clone size, D gene, V gene, J gene. The D gene is left open where the match is weak. Only some rows state a clone size, as once, few, many or a class for expanded clones.

DNA: TGTGCCACCAGCAGAGCTAGGACAGTAACTGAAGCTTTCTTT; CDR3: CATSRARTVTEAFF; size: many; D: NA; V: TRBV15; J: TRBJ1-1
DNA: TGTGCCAGCAGTTTATCCTGGGGCACTGAAGCTTTCTTT; CDR3: CASSLSWGTEAFF; size: many; D: NA; V: TRBV27; J: TRBJ1-1
DNA: TGTGCCAGCAGCTTAGCAGGGTTGGAAACCGGGGAGCTGTTTTTT; CDR3: CASSLAGLETGELFF; size: NA; D: NA; V: TRBV7-9; J: TRBJ2-2
DNA: TGCGCCAGCAGCTTGCTCCGGAGCGGGAGCAATGAGCAGTTCTTC; CDR3: CASSLLRSGSNEQFF; size: many; D: TRBD2; V: TRBV5-1; J: TRBJ2-1
DNA: TGCAGCGGCCAAGCAGAGAACACTGAAGCTTTCTTT; CDR3: CSGQAENTEAFF; size: many; D: NA; V: TRBV29-1; J: TRBJ1-1
DNA: TGCAGTGCTCACCCAGGAGAGGTCGGTGGCACAGATACGCAGTATTTT; CDR3: CSAHPGEVGGTDTQYF; size: NA; D: NA; V: TRBV20-1; J: TRBJ2-3
DNA: TGTGCCAGCAGTTCCCCCCTGACTAGCGGGGGGGCAGATACGCAGTATTTT; CDR3: CASSSPLTSGGADTQYF; size: NA; D: TRBD2; V: TRBV27; J: TRBJ2-3
DNA: TGCGCCAGCAGCTTGGTGCTGGGAGGAAATGAGCAGTTCTTC; CDR3: CASSLVLGGNEQFF; size: NA; D: NA; V: TRBV5-1; J: TRBJ2-1
DNA: TGTGCCAGCAGCTTAGTACTTGGTGGGTTTACCTTC; CDR3: CASSLVLGGFTF; size: few; D: NA; V: TRBV7-9; J: TRBJ1-2
DNA: TGTGCCAGCAGCTCGGGCCCTCCTGAAGCTTTCTTT; CDR3: CASSSGPPEAFF; size: many; D: NA; V: TRBV7-9; J: TRBJ1-1
DNA: TGTGCCAGCAGCGAAAGACAGGGGAATAATGAAAAACTGTTTTTT; CDR3: CASSERQGNNEKLFF; size: few; D: TRBD1; V: TRBV5-6; J: TRBJ1-4
DNA: TGCGCCAGCAGCTCAGCACAAACAGGGTCCTACGAGCAGTACTTC; CDR3: CASSSAQTGSYEQYF; size: NA; D: NA; V: TRBV5-1; J: TRBJ2-7
DNA: TGCAGTGCTAGACGGTACCCCCAAGAGACCCAGTACTTC; CDR3: CSARRYPQETQYF; size: NA; D: NA; V: TRBV20-1; J: TRBJ2-5
DNA: TGTGCCAGCAGTCCACGGGGATTTGAATATATGAACACTGAAGCTTTCTTT; CDR3: CASSPRGFEYMNTEAFF; size: few; D: NA; V: TRBV12-3/TRBV12-4; J: TRBJ1-1
DNA: TGCAGCGTTGGGGAAAGCAGGAAGGGGGTCACTGAAGCTTTCTTT; CDR3: CSVGESRKGVTEAFF; size: many; D: NA; V: TRBV29-1; J: TRBJ1-1
DNA: TGCAGTGCTAGAGAGATGTTACTAGCGGGAGTCGGTTGGGATACGCAGTATTTT; CDR3: CSAREMLLAGVGWDTQYF; size: NA; D: TRBD2; V: TRBV20-1; J: TRBJ2-3
DNA: TGCAGCGTTCTCAAAGGGTATGGCTACACCTTC; CDR3: CSVLKGYGYTF; size: many; D: NA; V: TRBV29-1; J: TRBJ1-2
DNA: TGTGCCAGCAGCCCATATACAGGGGAGTATGGCTACACCTTC; CDR3: CASSPYTGEYGYTF; size: many; D: TRBD1; V: TRBV3-1; J: TRBJ1-2
DNA: TGTGCCAGCAGCCTACAGGGGACGAATCAGCCCCAGCATTTT; CDR3: CASSLQGTNQPQHF; size: few; D: TRBD1; V: TRBV12-3/TRBV12-4; J: TRBJ1-5
DNA: TGTGCCACCAGTGATACCGGGACAGGGGGTCCGGGGCAAGAGACCCAGTACTTC; CDR3: CATSDTGTGGPGQETQYF; size: many; D: TRBD1; V: TRBV24-1; J: TRBJ2-5
DNA: TGTGCCACCAGTGATGGGGGGACAGGGTCCTACGAGCAGTACTTC; CDR3: CATSDGGTGSYEQYF; size: few; D: TRBD1; V: TRBV24-1; J: TRBJ2-7
DNA: TGTGCCAGCAGCGGGGTAAGCGGCACAGATACGCAGTATTTT; CDR3: CASSGVSGTDTQYF; size: many; D: NA; V: TRBV2; J: TRBJ2-3
DNA: TGCGCCAGCAGCTTGGAATCCGTGTACAATGAGCAGTTCTTC; CDR3: CASSLESVYNEQFF; size: NA; D: NA; V: TRBV5-1; J: TRBJ2-1
DNA: TGCGCCAGCAGACGAGGGACTGGAGGATACAATGAGCAGTTCTTC; CDR3: CASRRGTGGYNEQFF; size: NA; D: NA; V: TRBV4-1; J: TRBJ2-1
DNA: TGTGCCAGCAGTTCAGAGGTCGTTGGCTACACCTTC; CDR3: CASSSEVVGYTF; size: few; D: NA; V: TRBV28; J: TRBJ1-2
DNA: TGTGCCAGCAGCACCAGACAGGGAGATGGGAACACTGAAGCTTTCTTT; CDR3: CASSTRQGDGNTEAFF; size: many; D: TRBD1; V: TRBV7-6; J: TRBJ1-1
DNA: TGTGCCATCAGTGAGTCGACGTCGGCGGGAGAGGGCTACGAGCAGTACTTC; CDR3: CAISESTSAGEGYEQYF; size: few; D: TRBD2; V: TRBV10-3; J: TRBJ2-7
DNA: TGTGCCAGCAGCTTGGGCGGGAGTGGCAATGAGCAGTTCTTC; CDR3: CASSLGGSGNEQFF; size: NA; D: TRBD2; V: TRBV7-9; J: TRBJ2-1
DNA: TGTGCCAGCAGCGTGCTTGTCTCTGGGGCCAACGTCCTGACTTTC; CDR3: CASSVLVSGANVLTF; size: NA; D: NA; V: TRBV5-5; J: TRBJ2-6
DNA: TGTGCCAGCAGTTTCGGGGACAGGGGGCTTGGGGCCAACGTCCTGACTTTC; CDR3: CASSFGDRGLGANVLTF; size: many; D: TRBD1; V: TRBV27; J: TRBJ2-6
DNA: TGCGCCAGCAGCTTAGCGGAGGCAACTAATGAAAAACTGTTTTTT; CDR3: CASSLAEATNEKLFF; size: NA; D: NA; V: TRBV5-1; J: TRBJ1-4
DNA: TGTGCCAGCACCACACGGGGCATGAACACTGAAGCTTTCTTT; CDR3: CASTTRGMNTEAFF; size: NA; D: NA; V: TRBV4-2; J: TRBJ1-1
DNA: TGTGCCAGCTCACCAGAGGGTAGCGGGAGTTTCTATGAGCAGTTCTTC; CDR3: CASSPEGSGSFYEQFF; size: many; D: TRBD2; V: TRBV18; J: TRBJ2-1
DNA: TGTGCCAGCAGTACTCGACTAGCGGGAGTCAGAAATGAGCAGTTCTTC; CDR3: CASSTRLAGVRNEQFF; size: many; D: TRBD2; V: TRBV12-3/TRBV12-4; J: TRBJ2-1
DNA: TGTGCCAGCAGCTTGGTTTCGGACAATGAGCAGTTCTTC; CDR3: CASSLVSDNEQFF; size: few; D: NA; V: TRBV5-4; J: TRBJ2-1
DNA: TGCAGCGTTACCGGGACAGGGGGCTACAATGAGCAGTTCTTC; CDR3: CSVTGTGGYNEQFF; size: NA; D: TRBD1; V: TRBV29-1; J: TRBJ2-1
DNA: TGCAGTGCTAGACCACCTACGCCGGGCTCCTACAATGAGCAGTTCTTC; CDR3: CSARPPTPGSYNEQFF; size: NA; D: NA; V: TRBV20-1; J: TRBJ2-1
DNA: TGCGCCAGCAGCTTGGGGGGTCCCCCTTACAATGAGCAGTTCTTC; CDR3: CASSLGGPPYNEQFF; size: many; D: NA; V: TRBV5-1; J: TRBJ2-1
DNA: TGTGCCAGCAGCGTAGAAGACAGTTTCATGGATGGCTACACCTTC; CDR3: CASSVEDSFMDGYTF; size: NA; D: NA; V: TRBV9; J: TRBJ1-2
DNA: TGTGCCAGCAGCCAAGATCGACTAGCGGGAGCCCACGAGCAGTACTTC; CDR3: CASSQDRLAGAHEQYF; size: many; D: TRBD2; V: TRBV3-1; J: TRBJ2-7
DNA: TGTGCCAGTAGTATAGGGACCCTTGGGGATGAGCAGTTCTTC; CDR3: CASSIGTLGDEQFF; size: few; D: NA; V: TRBV19; J: TRBJ2-1
DNA: TGTGCCAGCAGTAACCACAGGCGACGGGACACTGAAGCTTTCTTT; CDR3: CASSNHRRRDTEAFF; size: few; D: NA; V: TRBV12-3/TRBV12-4; J: TRBJ1-1
DNA: TGCGCCAGCGGATTGGACAGAGTAAACACCGGGGAGCTGTTTTTT; CDR3: CASGLDRVNTGELFF; size: few; D: NA; V: TRBV5-1; J: TRBJ2-2
DNA: TGTGCCAGCAGTCCCTCGGGTCGTCGTGGAGCAAAGCCCCAGCATTTT; CDR3: CASSPSGRRGAKPQHF; size: NA; D: NA; V: TRBV27; J: TRBJ1-5
DNA: TGCAGTGCCCCCGGGCGGAACAATCAGCCCCAGCATTTT; CDR3: CSAPGRNNQPQHF; size: many; D: NA; V: TRBV20-1; J: TRBJ1-5
DNA: TGTGCCAGCAGTTCGACAGGGGAATCGAATTCACCCCTCCACTTT; CDR3: CASSSTGESNSPLHF; size: few; D: TRBD1; V: TRBV12-3/TRBV12-4; J: TRBJ1-6
DNA: TGTGCCATCAGTGAGTCTCCCCCTGTTCCAACGGATACGCAGTATTTT; CDR3: CAISESPPVPTDTQYF; size: many; D: NA; V: TRBV10-3; J: TRBJ2-3
DNA: TGCGCCAGCACCCACTTCTCGGGCACAGATACGCAGTATTTT; CDR3: CASTHFSGTDTQYF; size: few; D: NA; V: TRBV5-1; J: TRBJ2-3
DNA: TGCGCCAGCAGCTCAAGACAGGAAAGCACAGATACGCAGTATTTT; CDR3: CASSSRQESTDTQYF; size: few; D: NA; V: TRBV5-1; J: TRBJ2-3
DNA: TGTGCCAGTAGTCCAACGTTTGTAGATACGCAGTATTTT; CDR3: CASSPTFVDTQYF; size: few; D: NA; V: TRBV19; J: TRBJ2-3
DNA: TGCAGTGCTAGAGATCTCGGACAGCTGAACACTGAAGCTTTCTTT; CDR3: CSARDLGQLNTEAFF; size: many; D: NA; V: TRBV20-1; J: TRBJ1-1
DNA: TGTGCCAGCACCATGGCGGGACTAGCAGTCAATGAGCAGTTCTTC; CDR3: CASTMAGLAVNEQFF; size: many; D: TRBD2; V: TRBV2; J: TRBJ2-1
DNA: TGTGCCAGCAGTTTAAGGGATGGCGGGGAGCTGTTTTTT; CDR3: CASSLRDGGELFF; size: NA; D: NA; V: TRBV28; J: TRBJ2-2
DNA: TGTGCCAGCAGCCAAGGGGATCTCTTTCTCTATGGCTACACCTTC; CDR3: CASSQGDLFLYGYTF; size: NA; D: NA; V: TRBV14; J: TRBJ1-2